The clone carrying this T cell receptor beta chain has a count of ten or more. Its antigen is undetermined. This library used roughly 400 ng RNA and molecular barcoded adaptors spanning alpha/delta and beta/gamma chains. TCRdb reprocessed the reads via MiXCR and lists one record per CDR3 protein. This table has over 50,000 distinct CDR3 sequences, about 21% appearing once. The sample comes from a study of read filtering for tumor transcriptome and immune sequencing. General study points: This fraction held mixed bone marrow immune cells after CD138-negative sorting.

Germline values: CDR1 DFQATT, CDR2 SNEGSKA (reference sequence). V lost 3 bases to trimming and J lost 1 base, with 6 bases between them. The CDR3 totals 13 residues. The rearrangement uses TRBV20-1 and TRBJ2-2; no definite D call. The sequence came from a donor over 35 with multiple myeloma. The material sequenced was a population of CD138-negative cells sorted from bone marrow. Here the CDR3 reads CSASSGNTGELFF. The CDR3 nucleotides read TGCAGTGCTAGTTCAGGGAACACCGGGGAGCTGTTTTTT.